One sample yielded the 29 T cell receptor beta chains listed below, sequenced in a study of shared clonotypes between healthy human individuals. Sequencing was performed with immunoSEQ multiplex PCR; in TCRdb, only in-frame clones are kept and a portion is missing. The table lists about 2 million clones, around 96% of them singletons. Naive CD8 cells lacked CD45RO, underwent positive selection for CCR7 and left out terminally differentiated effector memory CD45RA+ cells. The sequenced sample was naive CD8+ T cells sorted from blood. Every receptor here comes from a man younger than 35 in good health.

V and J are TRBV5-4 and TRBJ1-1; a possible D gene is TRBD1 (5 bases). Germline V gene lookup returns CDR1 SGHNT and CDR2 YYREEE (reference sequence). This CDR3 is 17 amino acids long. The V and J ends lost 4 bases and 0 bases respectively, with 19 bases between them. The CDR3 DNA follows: TGTGCCAGCAGCAACGTCGACGGGGAGGGGATGAACACTGAAGCTTTCTTT. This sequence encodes CASSNVDGEGMNTEAFF. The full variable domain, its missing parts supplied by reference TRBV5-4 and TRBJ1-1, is ETGVTQSPTHLIKTRGQQVTLRCSSQSGHNTVSWYQQALGQGPQFIFQYYREEENGRGNFPPRFSGLQFPNYSSELNVNALELDDSALYLCASSNVDGEGMNTEAFFGQGTRLTVV.

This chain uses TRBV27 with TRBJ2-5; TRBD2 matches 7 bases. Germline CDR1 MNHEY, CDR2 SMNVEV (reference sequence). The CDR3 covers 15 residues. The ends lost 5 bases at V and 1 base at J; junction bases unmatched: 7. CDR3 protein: CASSGGTTFQETQYF. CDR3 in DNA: TGTGCCAGCAGTGGGGGGACTACGTTCCAAGAGACCCAGTACTTC.

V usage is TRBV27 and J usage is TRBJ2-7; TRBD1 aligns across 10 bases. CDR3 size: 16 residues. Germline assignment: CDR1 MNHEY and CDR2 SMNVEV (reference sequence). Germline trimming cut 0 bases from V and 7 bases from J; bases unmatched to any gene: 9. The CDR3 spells CASSLSIGTGEVEQYF. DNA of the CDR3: TGTGCCAGCAGTTTATCTATAGGGACAGGGGAGGTTGAGCAGTACTTC.

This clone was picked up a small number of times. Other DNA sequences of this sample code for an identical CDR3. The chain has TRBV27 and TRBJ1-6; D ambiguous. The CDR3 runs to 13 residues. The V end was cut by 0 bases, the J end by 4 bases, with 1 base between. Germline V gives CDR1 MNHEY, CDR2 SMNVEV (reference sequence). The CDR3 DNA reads TGTGCCAGCAGTTTATCTTATAATTCACCCCTCCACTTT. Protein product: CASSLSYNSPLHF.

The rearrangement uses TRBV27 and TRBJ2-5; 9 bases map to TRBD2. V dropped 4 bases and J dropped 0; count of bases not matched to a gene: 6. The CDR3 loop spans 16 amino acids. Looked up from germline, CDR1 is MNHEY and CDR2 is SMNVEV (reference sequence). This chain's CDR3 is CASSSHSGGYQETQYF. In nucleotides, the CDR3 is TGTGCCAGCAGTTCCCATAGCGGGGGATACCAAGAGACCCAGTACTTC.

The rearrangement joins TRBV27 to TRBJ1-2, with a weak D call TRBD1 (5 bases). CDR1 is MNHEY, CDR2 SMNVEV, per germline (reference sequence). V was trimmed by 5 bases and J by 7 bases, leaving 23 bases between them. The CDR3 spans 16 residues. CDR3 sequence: CASSATQVRGSGGYTF. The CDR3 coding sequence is TGTGCCAGCAGTGCTACCCAGGTACGGGGGTCCGGTGGCTACACCTTC.

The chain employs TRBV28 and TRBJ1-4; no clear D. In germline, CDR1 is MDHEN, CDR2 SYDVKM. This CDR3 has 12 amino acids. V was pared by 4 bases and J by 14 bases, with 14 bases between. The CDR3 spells CASSSPPDGLFF. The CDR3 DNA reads TGTGCCAGCAGTTCACCTCCCGATGGGCTGTTTTTT.

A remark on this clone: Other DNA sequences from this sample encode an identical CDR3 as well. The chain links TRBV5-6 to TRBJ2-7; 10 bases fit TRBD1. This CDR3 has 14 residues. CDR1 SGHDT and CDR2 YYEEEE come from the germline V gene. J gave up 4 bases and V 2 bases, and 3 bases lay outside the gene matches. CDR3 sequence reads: CASSFGDRGYEQYF. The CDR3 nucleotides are TGTGCCAGCAGCTTTGGGGACAGGGGTTACGAGCAGTACTTC.

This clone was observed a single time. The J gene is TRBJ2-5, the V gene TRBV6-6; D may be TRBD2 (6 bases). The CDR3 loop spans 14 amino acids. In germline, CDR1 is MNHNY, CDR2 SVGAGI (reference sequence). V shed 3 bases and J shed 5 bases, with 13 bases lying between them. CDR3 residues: CASSYMAGGETQYF. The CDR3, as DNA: TGTGCCAGCAGTTATATGGCCGGAGGGGAGACCCAGTACTTC.

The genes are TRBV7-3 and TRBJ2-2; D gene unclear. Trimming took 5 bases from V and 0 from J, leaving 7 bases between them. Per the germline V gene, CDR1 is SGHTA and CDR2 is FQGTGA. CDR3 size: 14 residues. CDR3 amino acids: CASSPASNTGELFF. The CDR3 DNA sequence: TGTGCCAGCAGCCCCGCTTCGAACACCGGGGAGCTGTTTTTT.

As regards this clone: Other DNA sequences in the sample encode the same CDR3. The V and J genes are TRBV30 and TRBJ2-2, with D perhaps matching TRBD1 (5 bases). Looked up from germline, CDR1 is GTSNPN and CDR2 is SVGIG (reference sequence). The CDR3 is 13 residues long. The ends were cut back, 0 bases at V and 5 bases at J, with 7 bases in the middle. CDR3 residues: CAWSVGVTGELFF. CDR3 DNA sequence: TGTGCCTGGAGTGTAGGGGTTACCGGGGAGCTGTTTTTT.

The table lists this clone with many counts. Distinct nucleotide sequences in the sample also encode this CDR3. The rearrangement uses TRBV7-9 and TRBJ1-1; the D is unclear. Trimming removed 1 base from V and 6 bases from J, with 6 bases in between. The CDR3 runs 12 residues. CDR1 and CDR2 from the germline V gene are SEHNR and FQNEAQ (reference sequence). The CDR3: CASSLGTAEAFF. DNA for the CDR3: TGTGCCAGCAGCTTAGGAACAGCTGAAGCTTTCTTT.

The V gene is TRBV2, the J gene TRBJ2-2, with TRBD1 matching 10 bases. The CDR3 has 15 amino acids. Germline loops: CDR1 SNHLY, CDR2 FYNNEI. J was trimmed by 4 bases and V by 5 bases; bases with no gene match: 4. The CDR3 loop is CASSSDRGATGELFF. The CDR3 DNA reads TGTGCCAGCAGTTCGGACAGGGGGGCCACCGGGGAGCTGTTTTTT.

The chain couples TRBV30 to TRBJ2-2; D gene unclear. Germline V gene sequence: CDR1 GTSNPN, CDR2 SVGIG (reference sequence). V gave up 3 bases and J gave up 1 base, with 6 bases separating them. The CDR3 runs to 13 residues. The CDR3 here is CAWSQGNTGELFF. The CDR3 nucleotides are TGTGCCTGGAGCCAAGGGAACACCGGGGAGCTGTTTTTT. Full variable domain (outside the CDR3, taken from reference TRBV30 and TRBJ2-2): SQTIHQWPATLVQPVGSPLSLECTVEGTSNPNLYWYRQAAGRGLQLLFYSVGIGQISSEVPQNLSASRPQDRQFILSSKKLLLSDSGFYLCAWSQGNTGELFFGEGSRLTVL.

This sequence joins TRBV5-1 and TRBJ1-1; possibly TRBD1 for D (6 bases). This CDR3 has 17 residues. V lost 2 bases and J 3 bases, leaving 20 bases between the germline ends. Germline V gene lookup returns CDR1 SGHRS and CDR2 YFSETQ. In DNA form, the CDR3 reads TGCGCCAGCAGCTTCCTGTATGCAGGGGAGGGGGACACTGAAGCTTTCTTT. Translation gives CASSFLYAGEGDTEAFF.

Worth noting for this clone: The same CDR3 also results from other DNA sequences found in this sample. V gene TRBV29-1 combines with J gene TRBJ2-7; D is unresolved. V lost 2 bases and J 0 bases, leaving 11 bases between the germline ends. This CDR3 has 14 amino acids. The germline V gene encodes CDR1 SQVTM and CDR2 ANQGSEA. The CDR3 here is CSVETGQSSYEQYF. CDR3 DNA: TGCAGCGTTGAAACCGGTCAGAGCTCCTACGAGCAGTACTTC.

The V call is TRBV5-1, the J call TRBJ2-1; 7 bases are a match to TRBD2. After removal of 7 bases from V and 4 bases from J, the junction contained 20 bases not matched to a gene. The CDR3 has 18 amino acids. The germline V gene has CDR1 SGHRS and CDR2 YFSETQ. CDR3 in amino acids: CASALWVPGGGGYNEQFF. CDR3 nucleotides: TGCGCCAGCGCCCTTTGGGTTCCGGGGGGAGGCGGATACAATGAGCAGTTCTTC.

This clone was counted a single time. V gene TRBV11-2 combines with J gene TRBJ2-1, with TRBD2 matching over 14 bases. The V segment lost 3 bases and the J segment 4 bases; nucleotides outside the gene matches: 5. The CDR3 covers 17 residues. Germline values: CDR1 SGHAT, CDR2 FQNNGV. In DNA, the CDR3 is TGTGCCAGCAGCTTGACTAGCGGGAGGGCCCTATACAATGAGCAGTTCTTC. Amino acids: CASSLTSGRALYNEQFF.

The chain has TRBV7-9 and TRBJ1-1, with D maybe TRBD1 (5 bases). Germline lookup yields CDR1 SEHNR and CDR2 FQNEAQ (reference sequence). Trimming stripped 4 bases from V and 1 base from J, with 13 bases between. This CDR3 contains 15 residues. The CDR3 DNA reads TGTGCCAGCAGCTCCGAAGCAGGGACGAACACTGAAGCTTTCTTT. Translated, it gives CASSSEAGTNTEAFF.

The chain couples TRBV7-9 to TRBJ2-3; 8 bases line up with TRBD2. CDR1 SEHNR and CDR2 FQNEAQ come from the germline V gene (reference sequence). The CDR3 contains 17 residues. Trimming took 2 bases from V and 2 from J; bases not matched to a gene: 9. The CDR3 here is CASSLSPGGLSTDTQYF. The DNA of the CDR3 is TGTGCCAGCAGCTTATCTCCGGGGGGGCTCTCCACAGATACGCAGTATTTT.

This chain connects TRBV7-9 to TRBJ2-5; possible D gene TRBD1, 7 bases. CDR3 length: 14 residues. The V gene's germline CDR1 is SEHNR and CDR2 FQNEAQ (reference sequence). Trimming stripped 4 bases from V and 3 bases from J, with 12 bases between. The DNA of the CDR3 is TGTGCCAGCAGCTCCCAGGGGGGTGAAGAGACCCAGTACTTC. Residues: CASSSQGGEETQYF.

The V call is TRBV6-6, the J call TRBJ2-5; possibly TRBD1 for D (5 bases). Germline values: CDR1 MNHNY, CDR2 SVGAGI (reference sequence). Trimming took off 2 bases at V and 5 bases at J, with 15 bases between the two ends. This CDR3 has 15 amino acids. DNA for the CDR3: TGTGCCAGCAGTTACGACAGTTTCCAACGGGAGACCCAGTACTTC. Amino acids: CASSYDSFQRETQYF.

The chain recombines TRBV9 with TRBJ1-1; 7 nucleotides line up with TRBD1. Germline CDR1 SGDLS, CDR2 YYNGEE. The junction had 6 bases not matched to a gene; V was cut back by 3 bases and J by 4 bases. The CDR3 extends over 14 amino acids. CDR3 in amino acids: CASSGEGAGTEAFF. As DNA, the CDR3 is TGTGCCAGCAGCGGAGAGGGGGCGGGCACTGAAGCTTTCTTT.

This CDR3 is CASSRGRLYEQYF. The CDR3 DNA sequence: TGTGCCAGCAGCCGCGGGAGGCTCTACGAGCAGTACTTC. The chain has TRBV6-5 and TRBJ2-7; 8 nucleotides align to TRBD2. The J segment lost 3 bases and the V segment lost 6 bases, leaving 4 bases of the junction unmatched. This CDR3 region has 13 residues. Germline-derived CDR1 and CDR2 are MNHEY and SVGAGI.

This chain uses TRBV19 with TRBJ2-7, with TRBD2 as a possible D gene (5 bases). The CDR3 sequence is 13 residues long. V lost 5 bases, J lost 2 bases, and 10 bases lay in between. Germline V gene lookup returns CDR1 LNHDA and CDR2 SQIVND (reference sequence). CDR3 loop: CASSATTAYEQYF. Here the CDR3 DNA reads TGTGCCAGTAGTGCGACTACCGCCTACGAGCAGTACTTC.

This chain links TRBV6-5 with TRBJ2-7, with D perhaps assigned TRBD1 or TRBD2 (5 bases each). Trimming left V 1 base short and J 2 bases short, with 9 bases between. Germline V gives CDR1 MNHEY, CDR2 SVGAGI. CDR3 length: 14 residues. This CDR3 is CASSYLGPAYEQYF. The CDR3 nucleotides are TGTGCCAGCAGTTACTTGGGACCAGCCTACGAGCAGTACTTC.

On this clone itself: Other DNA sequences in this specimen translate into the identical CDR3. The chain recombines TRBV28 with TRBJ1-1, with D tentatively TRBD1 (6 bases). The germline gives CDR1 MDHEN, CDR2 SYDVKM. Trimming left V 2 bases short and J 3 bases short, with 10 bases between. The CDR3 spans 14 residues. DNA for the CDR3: TGTGCCAGCAGTTTAACAGGGTGGGACACTGAAGCTTTCTTT. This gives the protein CASSLTGWDTEAFF.

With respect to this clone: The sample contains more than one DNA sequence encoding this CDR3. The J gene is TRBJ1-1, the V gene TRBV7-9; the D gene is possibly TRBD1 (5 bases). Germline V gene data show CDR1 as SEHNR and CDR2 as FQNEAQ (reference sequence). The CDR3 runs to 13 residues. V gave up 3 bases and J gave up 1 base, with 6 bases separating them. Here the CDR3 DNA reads TGTGCCAGCAGCTTTGGGACGAACACTGAAGCTTTCTTT. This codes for CASSFGTNTEAFF.

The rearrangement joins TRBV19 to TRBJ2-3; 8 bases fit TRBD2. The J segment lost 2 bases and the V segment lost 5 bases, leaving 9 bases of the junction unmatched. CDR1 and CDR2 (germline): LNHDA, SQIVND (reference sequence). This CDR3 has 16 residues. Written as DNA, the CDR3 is TGTGCCAGTAGTCCCTGGACTAGCAGCCTCACAGATACGCAGTATTTT. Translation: CASSPWTSSLTDTQYF. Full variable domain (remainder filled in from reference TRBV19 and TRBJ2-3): DGGITQSPKYLFRKEGQNVTLSCEQNLNHDAMYWYRQDPGQGLRLIYYSQIVNDFQKGDIAEGYSVSREKKESFPLTVTSAQKNPTAFYLCASSPWTSSLTDTQYFGPGTRLTVL.